One and the same sample provided the 23 T cell receptor beta chains below, sequenced in a study of tissue T cells after allogeneic stem cell transplantation. As for time point: mouse harvest day 7 after allogeneic transplant. Mouse grafts combined 10^7 T-cell-depleted bone marrow cells with 10^6 splenic CD5+ T cells. Assay: immunoSEQ multiplex PCR; the TCRdb copy retains only in-frame clones and omits some. The repertoire holds 5,500 to 7,500 clones, approximately 51% seen once, with 8.2% in the top ten. The sample taken for sequencing was lymph node tissue. These receptors were taken from a female BALB/c mouse given C57BL/6 T cells with graft-versus-host disease after an allogeneic hematopoietic cell transplant.

This clone was counted between two and nine times. Mouse names are used for the genes. CDR3 bases read: TGTGCCAGCAGTTGGGCTGGAAATACGCTCTAT. Translation: CASSWAGNTLY. From start to end, the CDR3 is CASSWAGNTLYF. The chain couples TRBV13-1 to TRBJ1-3; D gene ambiguous. The CDR3 is cut off 1 residue early in the read; its end comes from the germline J gene. This CDR3 spans 12 amino acids. With 4 bases removed from V and 2 bases from J, the gap between germline ends came to 4 bases. Germline V gene sequence: CDR1 NSHNY, CDR2 SYGAGN.

This clone was picked up a small number of times. Here the gene names and germline are mouse. The CDR3 end lies 1 residue beyond the end of the read and is filled in from the germline J gene. The V call is TRBV13-3, the J call TRBJ2-4; the D gene is possibly TRBD1 (6 bases). The length of the CDR3 is 13 residues. Trimming cost V 2 bases and J 4 bases, with 8 bases left between them. The V gene's germline CDR1 is NNHDY and CDR2 SYVADS. The CDR3 sequence: CASSERDKNTLYF. The sequenced CDR3 bases are TGTGCCAGCAGTGAACGGGACAAAAACACCTTGTAC.

Notes on this clone: Gene names and germline refer to mouse. Other nucleotide sequences in the sample specify the same CDR3. Partial CDR3 DNA: TGTGCCAGCAGTCTGCAGATTTCCAACGAAAGATTATTT. This gives the protein CASSLQISNERLF. The entire CDR3 reads CASSLQISNERLFF. This chain uses TRBV26 with TRBJ1-4; D gene uncertain. The read ends 1 residue before the CDR3 terminus; that terminus is restored from the germline J gene. V was shortened by 2 bases and J by 0 bases, with 4 bases between the two germline ends. CDR1 and CDR2 (germline): KGHPV, FQNQEV (reference sequence). The CDR3 is made up of 14 amino acids.

Details on this clone: The genes are named according to mouse. The read halts 1 residue ahead of the CDR3 end, with the missing end drawn from the germline J gene. The V call is TRBV26, the J call TRBJ2-5; perhaps D is TRBD1 or TRBD2 (5 bases each). V was trimmed by 2 bases and J by 3 bases, leaving 9 bases between them. Germline lookup yields CDR1 KGHPV and CDR2 FQNQEV (reference sequence). The CDR3 covers 14 residues. CDR3 DNA, as far as it was read: TGTGCCAGCAGTCTGCGGGGACGGCAAGACACCCAGTAC. Translated, it gives CASSLRGRQDTQY. From start to end, the CDR3 is CASSLRGRQDTQYF.

Regarding this clone: These gene names are mouse names. The read terminates 1 residue before the CDR3 end, so the remaining end is supplied by the germline J gene. The chain recombines TRBV2 with TRBJ2-7; 9 nucleotides line up with TRBD2. CDR3 length: 16 amino acids. Germline-derived CDR1 and CDR2 are LGHNA and YSYQKL. Losses at the gene ends were 1 base for V and 0 bases for J; bases not matched to a gene: 4. The CDR3 sequence is CASSQAWGGSSYEQYF. CDR3 DNA (partial): TGTGCCAGCAGCCAAGCCTGGGGGGGGAGCTCCTATGAACAGTAC.

In this sample, this clone turned up a few times. Gene labels here are mouse ones. The read ends 1 residue early relative to the CDR3; the germline J gene fills the gap. The rearrangement links TRBV26 to TRBJ2-4, with a tentative D call TRBD1 (5 bases). The CDR3 spans 13 residues. From germline, CDR1 is KGHPV and CDR2 FQNQEV (reference sequence). V lost 3 bases and J 6 bases, leaving 10 bases between the germline ends. The CDR3 sequence: CASSLQGVNTLYF. The CDR3 bases that were read are TGTGCCAGCAGTCTTCAGGGCGTCAACACCTTGTAC.

To note about this clone: Germline and genes here are mouse. The read terminates 1 residue before the CDR3 end, so the remaining end is supplied by the germline J gene. V gene TRBV26 combines with J gene TRBJ1-2, with a tentative D call TRBD1 (6 bases). Trimming shortened V by 2 bases and J by 0 bases, and 7 bases separated the two germline ends. The CDR3 is 14 amino acids. The germline V gene has CDR1 KGHPV and CDR2 FQNQEV (reference sequence). The part of the CDR3 DNA that was read is TGTGCCAGCAGTCTGCCAGGGGCAAACTCCGACTACACC. It codes for CASSLPGANSDYT. The full CDR3 protein reads CASSLPGANSDYTF.

A word on this clone: The germline and genes are mouse ones. The CDR3 goes on 1 residue after the read ends, and that part is filled in from the germline J gene. This chain joins TRBV13-3 and TRBJ2-1, with D maybe TRBD2 (6 bases). CDR1 and CDR2 (germline): NNHDY, SYVADS. CDR3 length: 16 amino acids. Deletions cut 1 base from V and 0 bases from J, with 11 bases between. The sequenced CDR3 bases are TGTGCCAGCAGTGATCTGGGGCGTTATAACTATGCTGAGCAGTTC. Encoded protein: CASSDLGRYNYAEQF. The full CDR3 sequence reads CASSDLGRYNYAEQFF.

For this clone: Germline and genes: mouse. The DNA ends 1 residue before the CDR3 does, and the rest of the CDR3 is filled in from the germline J gene. The chain recombines TRBV16 with TRBJ1-2, with D possibly being TRBD1 (6 bases). The ends were cut back, 5 bases at V and 1 base at J, with 8 bases in the middle. CDR1 is SGHSA and CDR2 is FRNQAP in the germline V gene. There are 13 residues in the CDR3. The CDR3 loop reads CASSLTGNSDYTF. The sequenced part of the CDR3 DNA is TGTGCAAGCAGCCTGACAGGAAACTCCGACTACACC.

This clone has a handful of counts. Gene labels here are mouse ones. The read halts 1 residue ahead of the CDR3 end, with the missing end drawn from the germline J gene. The chain employs TRBV26 and TRBJ2-4; weak D call: TRBD1 (6 bases). V was shortened by 4 bases and J by 5 bases, with 7 bases between the two germline ends. The CDR3 loop spans 12 amino acids. Germline V gene sequence: CDR1 KGHPV, CDR2 FQNQEV (reference sequence). The CDR3 DNA, read in part, is TGTGCCAGCAGTCCGGACAGAAACACCTTGTAC. This encodes CASSPDRNTLY. The CDR3 in its entirety is CASSPDRNTLYF.

This clone appeared once. Gene names and germline match the mouse. The read ends 1 residue shy of where the CDR3 ends; the end is completed using the germline J gene. The J gene is TRBJ1-1, the V gene TRBV26, with a tentative D call TRBD1 (6 bases). V lost 0 bases and J lost 0, with 14 bases in between. Germline V lookup: CDR1 KGHPV, CDR2 FQNQEV (reference sequence). The CDR3 consists of 17 residues. Incomplete CDR3 DNA: TGTGCCAGCAGTCTGTCGGGGCCGGGACAAGCAAACACAGAAGTCTTC. Protein: CASSLSGPGQANTEVF. Given in full, the CDR3 is CASSLSGPGQANTEVFF.

A note on this clone: Germline and genes: mouse. The DNA ends 1 residue before the CDR3 does, and the rest of the CDR3 is filled in from the germline J gene. The chain employs TRBV15 and TRBJ1-1; D gene uncertain. The CDR3 consists of 13 residues. V dropped 4 bases and J dropped 0 bases, with 6 bases sitting between them. CDR1 SGHND and CDR2 FRSKSL come from the germline V gene. The DNA read from the CDR3 is TGTGCCAGCAGTTCTCAGGCAAACACAGAAGTCTTC. Protein: CASSSQANTEVF. The whole CDR3 region reads CASSSQANTEVFF.

In the case of this clone: Here the gene names and germline are mouse. The sequence runs out 1 residue before the end of the CDR3; the remainder is reconstructed from the germline J gene. The rearrangement joins TRBV23 to TRBJ1-2; no DNA check was done on the table's D call, TRBD1. CDR3 length equals 13 residues. CDR1 and CDR2 (germline): KGHTA, FQNQQP. CDR3 DNA, as far as it was read: TGCTCCAGCAGTTTACAGGGGAACTCCGACTACACC. Its protein product is CSSSLQGNSDYT. The full-length CDR3 reads as CSSSLQGNSDYTF.

Concerning this clone itself: The genes and germline here are from mouse. The read ends 1 residue before the CDR3 terminus; that terminus is restored from the germline J gene. This chain links TRBV12-1 with TRBJ2-1; TRBD2 aligns across 12 bases. V was clipped by 4 bases and J by 3 bases; unmatched bases: 3. This CDR3 contains 15 residues. Germline CDR1 is SGHSN and CDR2 is HYEKVE. The CDR3 DNA, read in part, is TGTGCCAGCTCCCGGGGACTGGGGGGCTATGCTGAGCAGTTC. Translating it yields CASSRGLGGYAEQF. The whole CDR3 sequence is CASSRGLGGYAEQFF.

About this clone itself: Genes here carry mouse names. Sequencing ends 1 residue short of the CDR3 end; the germline J gene provides the rest. J is TRBJ2-5 and V is TRBV31, with D possibly matching TRBD1 (6 bases). This CDR3 is 14 amino acids long. V lost 3 bases and J lost 0, with 10 bases in between. Germline assignment: CDR1 GKSSPN and CDR2 SITVG. The sequenced part of the CDR3 DNA is TGTGCCTGGAGAGGGGGTCTTAACCAAGACACCCAGTAC. Translation gives CAWRGGLNQDTQY. The whole CDR3 region reads CAWRGGLNQDTQYF.

By share of the sample, this clone is medium-sized. Mouse gene names apply. The sequenced fragment ends 1 residue before the CDR3 boundary, so the rest is inferred from the germline J gene. V is TRBV23 and J is TRBJ2-1; TRBD1, as called in the table, went unchecked against the DNA. The CDR3 extends over 15 amino acids. Germline V gene lookup returns CDR1 KGHTA and CDR2 FQNQQP. The part of the CDR3 DNA that was read is TGCTCCAGCAGTCAATCCGAACAGGGTTATGCTGAGCAGTTC. This codes for CSSSQSEQGYAEQF. The whole CDR3 is CSSSQSEQGYAEQFF.

Points on this clone: The gene names given are mouse names. The DNA read from the CDR3 is TGTGCCAGCTCTCTCAAAGACTGGGGGAGCTCCTATGAACAGTAC. It is translated as CASSLKDWGSSYEQY. The CDR3 reads in full as CASSLKDWGSSYEQYF. The gene calls are TRBV12-2 and TRBJ2-7, with 9 bases identical to TRBD2. The CDR3 end lies 1 residue beyond the end of the read and is filled in from the germline J gene. The CDR3 has 16 amino acids. From germline, CDR1 is SGHLS and CDR2 HYDKME. The junction had 5 bases not matched to a gene; V was cut back by 0 bases and J by 0 bases.

On this clone itself: The genes are named according to mouse. The sequence runs out 1 residue before the end of the CDR3; the remainder is reconstructed from the germline J gene. The chain combines TRBV15 with TRBJ2-7, with 8 nucleotides matching TRBD2. The CDR3 is made up of 15 amino acids. V shed 5 bases, J shed 0 bases, and the junction held 6 bases outside the gene matches. CDR1 SGHND and CDR2 FRSKSL come from the germline V gene. The CDR3 spells CASSRLGRSSYEQYF. The DNA read from the CDR3 is TGTGCCAGCAGTCGACTGGGGAGGAGCTCCTATGAACAGTAC.

This clone occurred a few times. The listed genes are named as in mouse. From the germline J gene comes the end of the CDR3, since the read stops 1 residue before it. The chain recombines TRBV5 with TRBJ2-3; TRBD1 or TRBD2 may be the D gene (5 bases each). The V gene's germline CDR1 is LGHNA and CDR2 YNLKQL (reference sequence). V was pared by 0 bases and J by 0 bases, with 7 bases between. CDR3 length equals 15 residues. The CDR3 loop reads CASSQDGASAETLYF. Incomplete CDR3 DNA: TGTGCCAGCAGCCAAGACGGGGCGAGTGCAGAAACGCTGTAT.

With regard to this clone: The gene names given are mouse names. The CDR3 end lies 1 residue beyond the end of the read and is filled in from the germline J gene. The chain carries TRBV2 and TRBJ2-4; the match to TRBD2 covers 13 bases. The CDR3 has 17 residues. The V gene's germline CDR1 is LGHNA and CDR2 YSYQKL. With 4 bases clipped from V and 3 bases from J, the junction kept 7 bases outside the gene matches. This chain's CDR3 is CASSPDWGGARQNTLYF. The part of the CDR3 DNA that was read is TGTGCCAGCAGCCCGGACTGGGGGGGCGCGCGGCAAAACACCTTGTAC. The full variable domain, with the rest looked up from reference TRBV2 and TRBJ2-4, is DPKIIQKPKYLVAVTGSEKILICEQYLGHNAMYWYRQSAKKPLEFMFSYSYQKLMDNQTASSRFQPQSSKKNHLDLQITALKPDDSATYFCASSPDWGGARQNTLYFGAGTRLSVL.

As to this clone: Genes here carry mouse names. The CDR3 end lies 1 residue beyond the end of the read and is filled in from the germline J gene. V is TRBV13-2 and J is TRBJ2-7; 12 bases align to TRBD2. The CDR3 is made up of 16 amino acids. The V segment lost 0 bases and the J segment 3 bases; nucleotides outside the gene matches: 4. CDR1 NNHNN and CDR2 SYGAGS come from the germline V gene (reference sequence). Partial CDR3 DNA: TGTGCCAGCGGTGATGCCCCGGGACTGGGGGGCTATGAACAGTAC. It encodes CASGDAPGLGGYEQY. The full CDR3 protein reads CASGDAPGLGGYEQYF.

In the case of this clone: Mouse names are used for the genes. The read halts 1 residue ahead of the CDR3 end, with the missing end drawn from the germline J gene. The rearrangement joins TRBV15 to TRBJ2-7, with TRBD2 identical over 8 bases. J lost 0 bases, V lost 5 bases, and 3 bases had no gene match. The CDR3 contains 14 residues. Germline V gives CDR1 SGHND, CDR2 FRSKSL. The CDR3 sequence is CASSRLGSSYEQYF. The sequenced part of the CDR3 DNA is TGTGCCAGCAGTAGACTGGGGAGCTCCTATGAACAGTAC. The whole variable domain, remainder taken from reference TRBV15 and TRBJ2-7, is DAGVTQTPRHEVAEKGQTIILKCEPVSGHNDLFWYRQTKIQGLELLSYFRSKSLMEDGGAFKDRFKAEMLNSSFSTLKIQPTEPKDSAVYLCASSRLGSSYEQYFGPGTRLTVL.

Only a few counts were recorded for this clone. The genes and germline here are from mouse. The CDR3 end falls 1 residue outside the read, so it is completed with the germline J gene. The genes are TRBV5 and TRBJ2-5; D perhaps matches TRBD1 (6 bases). The ends were cut back, 0 bases at V and 6 bases at J, with 13 bases in the middle. This CDR3 has 15 residues. Germline-derived CDR1 and CDR2 are LGHNA and YNLKQL (reference sequence). This chain's CDR3 is CASSQDRGVGDTQYF. CDR3 DNA (partial): TGTGCCAGCAGCCAAGACAGGGGAGTCGGGGACACCCAGTAC.